The 3 T cell receptor beta chains listed next were all sequenced from one sample in a study of blood T cells in healthy people across ages. For the second PCR, which ran for about 6 to 12 cycles, a sample-barcoded 5' primer and a J-beta primer mix were used. TCRdb re-analysed the 5' RACE reads in MiXCR, keeping a single row per CDR3 protein. The sample records 550,000 to 800,000 distinct CDR3 sequences, around a fifth being singletons. The sequenced material came from blood. These receptors were collected from a man aged 65 to 85 in good health.

The rearrangement links TRBV29-1 to TRBJ2-3, with 11 positions matching TRBD2. There are 15 residues in the CDR3. Unmatched junction bases numbered 8, after V lost 4 bases and J lost 5 bases. Per the germline V gene, CDR1 is SQVTM and CDR2 is ANQGSEA. The CDR3: CSVATLAGGGDTQYF. CDR3 coding DNA: TGCAGCGTTGCAACCCTAGCGGGAGGTGGAGATACGCAGTATTTT.

This clonotype was counted between two and nine times. The V and J genes are TRBV7-2 and TRBJ2-7; TRBD2 aligns across 7 bases. The CDR3 spans 16 residues. The V and J ends lost 3 bases and 4 bases, in that order; junction bases with no gene match: 12. The germline V gene encodes CDR1 SGHTA and CDR2 FQGNSA. This chain's CDR3 is CASSFSPGGTMYEQYF. CDR3 DNA sequence: TGTGCCAGCAGCTTTTCACCGGGAGGTACAATGTACGAGCAGTACTTC.

This clonotype appeared a few times. The chain couples TRBV7-9 to TRBJ2-5; weak D call: TRBD2 (7 bases). This CDR3 region has 14 residues. The germline V gene encodes CDR1 SEHNR and CDR2 FQNEAQ (reference sequence). With 4 bases removed from V and 5 bases from J, the gap between germline ends came to 14 bases. The CDR3 here is CASSSNSGGETQYF. CDR3 nucleotide sequence: TGTGCCAGCAGCTCAAATTCGGGGGGCGAGACCCAGTACTTC.